The 8 T cell receptor beta chains given below trace back to one sample, sequenced in a study of blood T cells in healthy people across ages. A second about 7 to 12 cycle PCR used barcoded and J-beta primers. A single record per CDR3 protein comes from TCRdb applying MiXCR to the 5' RACE reads. The data show some 1,800,000 distinct CDR3 sequences, roughly two fifths seen once. Sequencing used blood. The source is a human donor in good health.

In this sample, this clonotype turned up a few times. The V call is TRBV6-1, the J call TRBJ1-2, with TRBD1 matching 8 bases. V lost 5 bases to trimming and J lost 8 bases; unmatched junction nucleotides: 10. The CDR3 consists of 14 residues. Germline V gene data show CDR1 as MNHNS and CDR2 as SASEGT. The CDR3 loop reads CASSSRGRNEGYTF. The CDR3 DNA sequence: TGTGCCAGCAGTAGCAGGGGGCGAAATGAAGGCTACACCTTC.

V is TRBV6-1 and J is TRBJ1-4; D gene uncertain. The V end lost 5 bases, the J end lost 4 bases, and 14 bases lay between the germline ends. From germline, CDR1 is MNHNS and CDR2 SASEGT. The CDR3 covers 15 residues. CDR3: CASSMYTGNNEKLFF. CDR3 nucleotide sequence: TGTGCCAGCAGTATGTACACGGGGAATAATGAAAAACTGTTTTTT.

This clonotype occurred a few times. The chain is built from TRBV29-1 and TRBJ1-1, with 7 bases that match TRBD1. This CDR3 contains 13 residues. The V gene's germline CDR1 is SQVTM and CDR2 ANQGSEA. J was trimmed by 5 bases and V by 5 bases; bases with no gene match: 8. The CDR3 DNA reads as TGCAGCGTTTCCAACAGGGGAGAAACTGAAGCTTTCTTT. Residues: CSVSNRGETEAFF.

The V and J genes are TRBV7-2 and TRBJ2-5, with 14 bases matching TRBD2. This CDR3 is 18 amino acids long. Germline V lookup: CDR1 SGHTA, CDR2 FQGNSA. Trimming removed 4 bases from V and 1 base from J; junction bases left unmatched: 8. This CDR3 reads CASSSQGLAGGFQETQYF. The CDR3 nucleotides are TGTGCCAGCAGCTCCCAAGGACTAGCGGGGGGCTTCCAAGAGACCCAGTACTTC.

This chain's CDR3 is CSVERTGAYEQFF. The DNA for the CDR3 is TGCAGCGTTGAAAGGACAGGGGCTTATGAGCAGTTCTTC. The V and J genes are TRBV29-1 and TRBJ2-1, with 9 bases that match TRBD1. The germline CDR1 and CDR2 sequences are SQVTM and ANQGSEA. V trimming: 2 bases; J trimming: 8 bases; junction bases outside the gene matches: 4. The CDR3 loop spans 13 amino acids.

This clonotype was seen at least ten times. The gene calls are TRBV7-2 and TRBJ2-6; D uncertain. Germline V CDR1 and CDR2: SGHTA, FQGNSA. Trimming shortened V by 6 bases and J by 1 base, and 7 bases separated the two germline ends. The length of the CDR3 is 14 residues. The CDR3: CASRLESGANVLTF. DNA for the CDR3: TGTGCCAGCAGGCTTGAATCTGGGGCCAACGTCCTGACTTTC.

This chain links TRBV3-1 with TRBJ2-3; 12 nucleotides match TRBD2. The CDR3 length is 17 residues. CDR1 and CDR2 from the germline V gene are LGHDT and YNNKEL (reference sequence). The V segment lost 4 bases and the J segment 3 bases; nucleotides outside the gene matches: 8. The CDR3 protein is CASSLPASGGATDTQYF. The CDR3 DNA follows: TGTGCCAGCAGCCTCCCGGCTAGCGGGGGGGCAACAGATACGCAGTATTTT.

This rearrangement joins TRBV6-5 to TRBJ2-5; D is unclear. With 7 bases removed from V and 4 bases from J, the gap between germline ends came to 13 bases. Germline V gene data show CDR1 as MNHEY and CDR2 as SVGAGI. The CDR3 loop spans 13 amino acids. CDR3 nucleotide sequence: TGTGCCAGCAAAGGGTGGGGTTTAGAGACCCAGTACTTC. It codes for CASKGWGLETQYF.